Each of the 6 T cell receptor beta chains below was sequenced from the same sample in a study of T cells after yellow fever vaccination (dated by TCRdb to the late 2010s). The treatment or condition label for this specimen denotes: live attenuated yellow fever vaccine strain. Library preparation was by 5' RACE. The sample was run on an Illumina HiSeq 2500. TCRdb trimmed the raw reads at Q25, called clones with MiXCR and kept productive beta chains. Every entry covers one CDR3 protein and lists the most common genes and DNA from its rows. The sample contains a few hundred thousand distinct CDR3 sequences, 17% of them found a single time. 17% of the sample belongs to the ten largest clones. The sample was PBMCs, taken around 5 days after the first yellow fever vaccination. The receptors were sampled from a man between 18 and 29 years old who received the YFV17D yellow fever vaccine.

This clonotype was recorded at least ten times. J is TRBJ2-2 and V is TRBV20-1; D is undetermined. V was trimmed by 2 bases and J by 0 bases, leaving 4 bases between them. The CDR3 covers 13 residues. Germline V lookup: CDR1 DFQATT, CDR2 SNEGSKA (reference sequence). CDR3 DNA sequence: TGCAGTGCTAGAACCCCGAACACCGGGGAGCTGTTTTTT. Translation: CSARTPNTGELFF.

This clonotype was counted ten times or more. In DNA form, the CDR3 reads TGCAGCGTTGAAAGCCCTCGTCGGGGCACCGGGGAGCTGTTTTTT. This sequence encodes CSVESPRRGTGELFF. This sequence joins TRBV29-1 and TRBJ2-2; D perhaps matches TRBD2 (5 bases). The germline gives CDR1 SQVTM, CDR2 ANQGSEA. V was shortened by 2 bases and J by 4 bases, with 14 bases between the two germline ends. The CDR3 runs to 15 residues.

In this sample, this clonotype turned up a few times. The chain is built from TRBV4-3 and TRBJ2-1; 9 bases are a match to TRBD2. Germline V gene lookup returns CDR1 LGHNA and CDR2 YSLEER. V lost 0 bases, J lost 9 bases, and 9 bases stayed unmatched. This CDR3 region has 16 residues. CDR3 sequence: CASSQETSGAPSEQFF. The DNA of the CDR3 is TGCGCCAGCAGCCAAGAGACTAGCGGAGCCCCCAGTGAGCAGTTCTTC.

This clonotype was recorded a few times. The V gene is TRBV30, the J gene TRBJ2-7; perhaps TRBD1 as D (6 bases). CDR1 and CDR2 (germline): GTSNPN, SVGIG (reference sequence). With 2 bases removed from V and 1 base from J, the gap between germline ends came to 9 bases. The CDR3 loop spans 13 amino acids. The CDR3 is CAWSTGMSYEQYF. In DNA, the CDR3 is TGTGCCTGGAGTACAGGGATGTCCTACGAGCAGTACTTC.

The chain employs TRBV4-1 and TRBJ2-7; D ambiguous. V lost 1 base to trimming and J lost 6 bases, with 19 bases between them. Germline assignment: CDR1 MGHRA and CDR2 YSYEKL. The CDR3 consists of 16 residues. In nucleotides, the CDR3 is TGCGCCAGCAGCCAAGGGCTCTCTTTGCAGTTTCTCGAGCAGTACTTC. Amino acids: CASSQGLSLQFLEQYF.

This CDR3 reads CASIQRQGFFHEQYV. The CDR3 DNA follows: TGTGCCAGCATCCAGAGACAGGGGTTTTTCCACGAGCAGTACGTC. The rearrangement links TRBV7-9 to TRBJ2-7; 8 nucleotides line up with TRBD1. This CDR3 has 15 amino acids. V shed 7 bases, J shed 5 bases, and the junction held 13 bases outside the gene matches. Germline V gene data show CDR1 as SEHNR and CDR2 as FQNEAQ (reference sequence).